This T cell receptor (beta chain) was profiled in a study of shared clonotypes between healthy human individuals. Assay execution proceeded at the deep level. The DNA input per sorted-subset replicate PCR was 150 to 200 ng, corresponding to 25,000 to 35,000 T cell genomes. Data came from immunoSEQ multiplex PCR; TCRdb stores just in-frame clones and leaves some out. The sample yields around 1.4 million clones, 98% seen once. The study separated CD4+ cells into CD45RA+ naive and CD45RA-negative memory subsets. The germline gives CDR1 DFQATT, CDR2 SNEGSKA (reference sequence). This CDR3 spans 11 amino acids. This clone was recorded only once.

The sequenced sample consisted of naive CD4+ T cells sorted from blood. The subset denotes: CD45RA+ positively selected. This receptor was identified in a man younger than 40 in good health. This chain links TRBV20-1 with TRBJ2-1; perhaps TRBD2 as D (6 bases). DNA for the CDR3: TGCACCGGGCGGGAAGACGGTGAGCAGTTCTTC. Translated: CTGREDGEQFF.